Each of the 6 T cell receptor beta chains below was sequenced from the same sample in a study of blood T cell repertoires in COVID-19. Assay used: immunoSEQ multiplex PCR; TCRdb lists only in-frame clones, some missing. This sample has some 50,000 clones, with around 86% found just once. Sequenced: peripheral blood. The receptors shown here come from a woman at least 80 years old with COVID-19, enrolled during active disease.

The chain employs TRBV7-2 and TRBJ1-2; 10 bases map to TRBD1. V lost 5 bases, J lost 0 bases, and 6 bases stayed unmatched. Germline loops: CDR1 SGHTA, CDR2 FQGNSA. The CDR3 runs 16 residues. The CDR3 sequence is CASSPGGQGTNYGYTF. CDR3 nucleotide sequence: TGTGCCAGCAGCCCGGGGGGACAGGGGACTAACTATGGCTACACCTTC.

The chain carries TRBV27 and TRBJ2-7, with D unresolved. Germline V lookup: CDR1 MNHEY, CDR2 SMNVEV (reference sequence). With 2 bases removed from V and 2 bases from J, the gap between germline ends came to 13 bases. The CDR3 is 15 residues long. CDR3 bases: TGTGCCAGCAGTTTAGATCTCGCACTCGCCTACGAGCAGTACTTC. Translated: CASSLDLALAYEQYF.

The V call is TRBV11-2, the J call TRBJ1-4; 11 nucleotides match TRBD1. Germline CDR1 is SGHAT and CDR2 is FQNNGV. Trimming took 5 bases from V and 10 from J; bases not matched to a gene: 9. The CDR3 consists of 15 residues. CDR3 DNA sequence: TGTGCCAGCAGCCCGGGACAGGGGGTTATGGGAAAACTGTTTTTT. Residues: CASSPGQGVMGKLFF.

This clone was seen only a few times. The V gene is TRBV5-1, the J gene TRBJ2-1, with no clear D. The V end lost 4 bases, the J end lost 1 base, and 12 bases lay between the germline ends. CDR1 and CDR2 (germline): SGHRS, YFSETQ. This CDR3 has 15 amino acids. CDR3 protein: CASSRSLQSYNEQFF. CDR3 sequence (DNA): TGCGCCAGCAGCCGCAGCCTACAGTCCTACAATGAGCAGTTCTTC.

This chain connects TRBV18 to TRBJ2-1, with D maybe TRBD1 (6 bases). The CDR3 is 18 residues long. Trimming pared 4 bases from V and 2 bases from J, leaving 21 bases between. In germline, CDR1 is KGHSH, CDR2 LQKENI. CDR3 sequence reads: CASSLRDTVTWAYNEQFF. The CDR3 DNA reads as TGTGCCAGCTCACTCCGGGACACAGTTACATGGGCCTACAATGAGCAGTTCTTC.

The rearrangement uses TRBV6-2 or TRBV6-3 and TRBJ2-1; 12 bases are shared with TRBD2. From germline, CDR1 is MNHEY and CDR2 SVGEGT. The CDR3 covers 15 residues. The J segment lost 5 bases and the V segment lost 2 bases, leaving 1 base of the junction unmatched. The CDR3 reads CASSYGTSGHNEQFF. DNA for the CDR3: TGTGCCAGCAGTTACGGGACTAGCGGGCACAATGAGCAGTTCTTC.